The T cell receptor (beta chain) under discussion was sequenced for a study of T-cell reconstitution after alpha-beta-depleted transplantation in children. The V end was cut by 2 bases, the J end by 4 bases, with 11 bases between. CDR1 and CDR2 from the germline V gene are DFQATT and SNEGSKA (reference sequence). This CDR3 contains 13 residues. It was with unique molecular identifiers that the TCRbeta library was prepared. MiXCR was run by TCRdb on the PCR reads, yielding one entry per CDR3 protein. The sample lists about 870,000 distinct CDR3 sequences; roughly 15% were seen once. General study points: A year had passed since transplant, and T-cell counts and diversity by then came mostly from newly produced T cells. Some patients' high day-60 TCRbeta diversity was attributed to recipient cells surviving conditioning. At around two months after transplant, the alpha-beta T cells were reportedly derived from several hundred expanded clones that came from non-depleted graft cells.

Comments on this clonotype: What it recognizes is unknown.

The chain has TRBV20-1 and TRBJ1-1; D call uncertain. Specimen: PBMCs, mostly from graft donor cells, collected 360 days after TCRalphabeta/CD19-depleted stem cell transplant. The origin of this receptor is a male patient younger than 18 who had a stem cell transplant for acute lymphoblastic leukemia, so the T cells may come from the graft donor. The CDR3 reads CSARLQRATEAFF. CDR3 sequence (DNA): TGCAGTGCTAGACTTCAGAGGGCCACTGAAGCTTTCTTT.